One sample yielded the 31 T cell receptor beta chains listed below, sequenced in a study of blood T cells in healthy people across ages. Primed by a sample-barcoded 5' primer and a J-beta primer mix, a second PCR proceeded for about 6 to 11 cycles. TCRdb re-derived calls from the 5' RACE reads in MiXCR, one entry per CDR3 protein. Of around 2 million distinct CDR3 sequences listed, more than 35% are singletons. The sample consisted of blood. These receptors originate from a human donor in good health.

The V gene is TRBV9, the J gene TRBJ2-3, with D perhaps TRBD1 (6 bases). Germline values: CDR1 SGDLS, CDR2 YYNGEE. This CDR3 comprises 14 residues. V was trimmed by 6 bases and J by 2 bases, leaving 13 bases between them. The CDR3 DNA reads as TGTGCCAGCACCCAGCAGGGGTACACAGATACGCAGTATTTT. Translation: CASTQQGYTDTQYF.

The chain couples TRBV19 to TRBJ1-5; D uncertain. Germline lookup yields CDR1 LNHDA and CDR2 SQIVND (reference sequence). CDR3 length: 13 residues. V dropped 2 bases and J dropped 1 base, with 3 bases sitting between them. The CDR3 nucleotides are TGTGCCAGTAGTATACCCAGCAATCAGCCCCAGCATTTT. Its translation: CASSIPSNQPQHF.

The rearrangement uses TRBV9 and TRBJ1-1; D may be TRBD1 (5 bases). Germline lookup yields CDR1 SGDLS and CDR2 YYNGEE. The ends were cut back, 4 bases at V and 3 bases at J, with 13 bases in the middle. The CDR3 loop spans 14 amino acids. The CDR3 spells CASSPRGWDTEAFF. The CDR3 nucleotides read TGTGCCAGCAGCCCACGGGGGTGGGACACTGAAGCTTTCTTT.

This rearrangement joins TRBV10-3 to TRBJ2-1, with D unresolved. Deletions cut 2 bases from V and 5 bases from J, with 7 bases between. From germline, CDR1 is ENHRY and CDR2 SYGVKD. This CDR3 is 13 amino acids long. CDR3 DNA sequence: TGTGCCATCAGTGAGAGGCCTGACAATGAGCAGTTCTTC. Translated: CAISERPDNEQFF.

The gene calls are TRBV29-1 and TRBJ2-5; perhaps TRBD2 as D (6 bases). This CDR3 has 11 residues. V lost 4 bases and J 7 bases, leaving 10 bases between the germline ends. CDR1 and CDR2 (germline): SQVTM, ANQGSEA. CDR3 sequence (DNA): TGCAGCGTTGGAGAGGGAGGGACCCAGTACTTC. Amino acids: CSVGEGGTQYF.

This clonotype was picked up a small number of times. The chain employs TRBV4-1 and TRBJ2-3; 8 positions match TRBD1. Germline CDR1 MGHRA, CDR2 YSYEKL. There are 13 residues in the CDR3. V was clipped by 8 bases and J by 5 bases; unmatched bases: 6. CDR3 residues: CASPDRAIDTQYF. DNA for the CDR3: TGCGCCAGCCCGGACAGGGCAATAGATACGCAGTATTTT.

This chain uses TRBV7-2 with TRBJ2-3; no reliable D call. The CDR3 runs 13 residues. V gave up 1 base and J gave up 3 bases, with 5 bases separating them. Looked up from germline, CDR1 is SGHTA and CDR2 is FQGNSA. CDR3 amino acids: CASSLEMTDTQYF. The CDR3 DNA reads TGTGCCAGCAGCTTAGAGATGACAGATACGCAGTATTTT.

V and J are TRBV10-3 and TRBJ2-1, with D perhaps TRBD1 (6 bases). This CDR3 is built from 14 residues. V lost 4 bases and J lost 5, with 12 bases in between. The germline gives CDR1 ENHRY, CDR2 SYGVKD. CDR3: CAISVMGANNEQFF. The CDR3 bases are TGTGCCATCAGTGTTATGGGGGCTAACAATGAGCAGTTCTTC.

The CDR3 reads CASSPPSGQLKPHSTYNSPLHF. The CDR3 coding sequence is TGTGCCAGCAGCCCTCCATCGGGACAACTGAAACCTCACAGCACCTATAATTCACCCCTCCACTTT. The chain combines TRBV11-1 with TRBJ1-6; possible D gene TRBD1, 6 bases. Germline assignment: CDR1 SGHAT and CDR2 FQDESV (reference sequence). The CDR3 runs 22 residues. The V end was cut by 5 bases, the J end by 2 bases, with 31 bases between.

The chain combines TRBV6-2 or TRBV6-3 with TRBJ1-2, with 8 bases lining up with TRBD1. The J segment lost 6 bases and the V segment lost 4 bases, leaving 4 bases of the junction unmatched. The germline V gene encodes CDR1 MNHEY and CDR2 SVGEGT. CDR3 length: 13 residues. The CDR3 here is CASSSKDRDGYTF. The CDR3 coding sequence is TGTGCCAGCAGTTCGAAGGACAGGGATGGCTACACCTTC.

The chain joins TRBV7-2 to TRBJ2-7, with D possibly matching TRBD2 (7 bases). This CDR3 is 15 amino acids long. Trimming removed 2 bases from V and 5 bases from J, with 16 bases in between. The germline V gene encodes CDR1 SGHTA and CDR2 FQGNSA. In DNA form, the CDR3 reads TGTGCCAGCAGCTTAAGGCAGGGGAGGGCTAACGAGCAGTACTTC. Translating gives CASSLRQGRANEQYF.

This clonotype was picked up a small number of times. The chain links TRBV29-1 to TRBJ2-7; weak D call: TRBD2 (6 bases). The CDR3 runs 11 residues. Per the germline V gene, CDR1 is SQVTM and CDR2 is ANQGSEA. The V gene lost 6 bases and the J gene lost 3 bases, with 9 bases spanning the gap. In DNA form, the CDR3 reads TGCAGCGTGGGGGAGGACTACGAGCAGTACTTC. This gives the protein CSVGEDYEQYF.

The rearrangement links TRBV30 to TRBJ2-4; 8 bases are a match to TRBD1. The last part of the DNA fits TRBJ2-7 better; the J call may be wrong. Germline loops: CDR1 GTSNPN, CDR2 SVGIG (reference sequence). This CDR3 has 12 amino acids. CDR3 in amino acids: CAWSRQGNEQYF. In DNA, the CDR3 is TGTGCCTGGAGTAGACAGGGGAACGAGCAGTACTTC.

The chain couples TRBV20-1 to TRBJ1-1, with D perhaps TRBD1 (6 bases). In germline, CDR1 is DFQATT, CDR2 SNEGSKA (reference sequence). The CDR3 totals 15 residues. V was trimmed by 1 base and J by 7 bases, leaving 19 bases between them. The CDR3 sequence is CSARGYREWAFEAFF. For the CDR3, the DNA is TGCAGTGCTAGAGGGTACAGGGAATGGGCTTTTGAAGCTTTCTTT.

This clonotype was detected many times. The gene calls are TRBV18 and TRBJ2-5; D remains unclear. Germline assignment: CDR1 KGHSH and CDR2 LQKENI. V shed 3 bases and J shed 4 bases, with 9 bases lying between them. The CDR3 consists of 13 residues. The CDR3 DNA follows: TGTGCCAGCTCACCGAGCGACATAGAGACCCAGTACTTC. Residues: CASSPSDIETQYF.

This clonotype came up a few times. The chain uses TRBV12-3 or TRBV12-4 and TRBJ2-7; tentatively, D is TRBD1 (6 bases). V dropped 5 bases and J dropped 3 bases, with 14 bases sitting between them. The CDR3 is made up of 14 amino acids. This CDR3 is CASSVTGWIYEQYF. The CDR3 region has the DNA TGTGCCAGCAGTGTGACAGGTTGGATCTACGAGCAGTACTTC.

This clonotype has more than one count but fewer than ten. The chain carries TRBV4-3 and TRBJ2-1; D not resolved. Germline V CDR1 and CDR2: LGHNA, YSLEER. The V end was cut by 0 bases, the J end by 3 bases, with 15 bases between. CDR3 length: 17 amino acids. Written as DNA, the CDR3 is TGCGCCAGCAGCCAAGATGCGGCCACTGCACACTACAATGAGCAGTTCTTC. Amino acids: CASSQDAATAHYNEQFF.

This clonotype was seen a handful of times. This chain joins TRBV28 and TRBJ2-5; D possibly corresponds to TRBD2 (6 bases). Gene TRBJ2-7 matches the end of the DNA better, so the J call may be wrong. This CDR3 comprises 14 residues. Germline CDR1 MDHEN, CDR2 SYDVKM. The CDR3 sequence is CASRYEERAIEQYF. CDR3 nucleotide sequence: TGTGCCAGCAGGTATGAGGAGCGGGCGATCGAGCAGTACTTC.

The rearrangement joins TRBV6-5 to TRBJ2-7; 8 bases line up with TRBD1. Germline CDR1 reads MNHEY; CDR2 reads SVGAGI. The V and J ends lost 1 base and 1 base, in that order; junction bases with no gene match: 3. The CDR3 spans 15 residues. Here the CDR3 reads CASSYFTGGSYEQYF. CDR3 sequence (DNA): TGTGCCAGCAGTTACTTTACAGGGGGGTCCTACGAGCAGTACTTC.

The sample holds many counts of this clonotype. The chain recombines TRBV7-9 with TRBJ2-7; 12 nucleotides match TRBD2. The CDR3 loop spans 14 amino acids. Unmatched junction bases numbered 5, after V lost 4 bases and J lost 7 bases. From germline, CDR1 is SEHNR and CDR2 FQNEAQ (reference sequence). The CDR3 spells CASSYWTSGVEQYF. DNA for the CDR3: TGTGCCAGCAGCTACTGGACTAGCGGGGTTGAGCAGTACTTC.

The chain uses TRBV12-3 or TRBV12-4 and TRBJ1-5; D might be TRBD1 (5 bases). Deletions cut 5 bases from V and 1 base from J, with 12 bases between. This CDR3 is 15 amino acids long. This chain's CDR3 is CASSPDSRSNQPQHF. The CDR3 DNA reads as TGTGCCAGCAGTCCTGACAGTCGCAGCAATCAGCCCCAGCATTTT.

The chain uses TRBV20-1 and TRBJ2-1; 9 bases agree with TRBD2. This CDR3 comprises 14 residues. V shed 6 bases and J 5 bases; nucleotides not matched to a gene: 8. Germline-derived CDR1 and CDR2 are DFQATT and SNEGSKA (reference sequence). CDR3 in amino acids: CSAPLAGRNNEQFF. The CDR3 region has the DNA TGCAGTGCGCCTCTAGCGGGGAGAAACAATGAGCAGTTCTTC.

CDR3 region: CSFGASQETQYF. DNA for the CDR3: TGCAGTTTCGGAGCTAGTCAAGAGACCCAGTACTTC. V usage is TRBV20-1 and J usage is TRBJ2-5; D remains unclear. With 8 bases removed from V and 2 bases from J, the gap between germline ends came to 12 bases. CDR3 length: 12 residues. The germline CDR1 and CDR2 sequences are DFQATT and SNEGSKA (reference sequence).

This chain uses TRBV29-1 with TRBJ1-1; D may be TRBD1 (6 bases). CDR3 length: 13 residues. In germline, CDR1 is SQVTM, CDR2 ANQGSEA. V lost 6 bases to trimming and J lost 8 bases, with 19 bases between them. The CDR3 spells CSVTTPTGVEAFF. DNA for the CDR3: TGCAGCGTCACTACCCCGACAGGAGTAGAAGCTTTCTTT.

This clonotype has only a few counts. This rearrangement joins TRBV6-1 to TRBJ1-1; weak D call: TRBD1 (5 bases). Per germline, CDR1 MNHNS and CDR2 SASEGT. The CDR3 length is 13 residues. V lost 8 bases to trimming and J lost 1 base, with 11 bases between them. CDR3 in amino acids: CASGTLPNTEAFF. The DNA for the CDR3 is TGTGCCAGCGGGACCCTCCCGAACACTGAAGCTTTCTTT.

The gene calls are TRBV11-2 and TRBJ2-1; TRBD2 aligns across 12 bases. The CDR3 loop spans 19 amino acids. Trimming at V came to 2 bases and at J to 4 bases, leaving 12 bases not matched to a gene. Germline CDR1 is SGHAT and CDR2 is FQNNGV. The CDR3 protein is CASSLPRLAGAGPYNEQFF. CDR3 coding DNA: TGTGCCAGCAGCTTACCCCGACTAGCGGGGGCAGGACCTTACAATGAGCAGTTCTTC.

This clonotype turned up a few times. The V call is TRBV4-2, the J call TRBJ2-7; D gene ambiguous. The V and J ends lost 3 bases and 5 bases respectively, with 5 bases between them. The CDR3 extends over 11 amino acids. Germline CDR1 reads LGHNA; CDR2 reads YNFKEQ. The CDR3 loop is CASSHGDEQYF. In nucleotides, the CDR3 is TGTGCCAGCAGCCATGGGGACGAGCAGTACTTC.

This clonotype has just a few counts. The V call is TRBV7-2, the J call TRBJ2-3; D is possibly TRBD1 (5 bases). Between the trimmed V and J ends, which lost 3 bases and 4 bases, there was a span of 14 bases. The germline V gene encodes CDR1 SGHTA and CDR2 FQGNSA. This CDR3 comprises 15 residues. The DNA of the CDR3 is TGTGCCAGCAGCTTTCCAGGACACATATCAGATACGCAGTATTTT. Protein: CASSFPGHISDTQYF.

J is TRBJ1-5 and V is TRBV12-3 or TRBV12-4; D unresolved. The CDR3 totals 14 residues. Trimming left V 3 bases short and J 2 bases short, with 8 bases between. CDR3 sequence reads: CASSFSYGNQPQHF. The CDR3 nucleotides read TGTGCCAGCAGTTTTAGTTATGGCAATCAGCCCCAGCATTTT.

The J gene is TRBJ1-5, the V gene TRBV6-2 or TRBV6-3; D may be TRBD1 (6 bases). Germline-derived CDR1 and CDR2 are MNHEY and SVGEGT. V lost 0 bases and J 3 bases, leaving 15 bases between the germline ends. This CDR3 is 17 amino acids long. CDR3 bases: TGTGCCAGCAGTTACTCCCGGGTAGGGGGACCCAATCAGCCCCAGCATTTT. Translation: CASSYSRVGGPNQPQHF.

The chain employs TRBV4-1 and TRBJ1-5; 11 bases are shared with TRBD1. Per the germline V gene, CDR1 is MGHRA and CDR2 is YSYEKL. This CDR3 has 16 residues. V lost 4 bases to trimming and J lost 3 bases; unmatched junction nucleotides: 5. Here the CDR3 DNA reads TGCGCCAGCAGCCGTGGGGACAGGGGGGTCAATCAGCCCCAGCATTTT. It encodes CASSRGDRGVNQPQHF.